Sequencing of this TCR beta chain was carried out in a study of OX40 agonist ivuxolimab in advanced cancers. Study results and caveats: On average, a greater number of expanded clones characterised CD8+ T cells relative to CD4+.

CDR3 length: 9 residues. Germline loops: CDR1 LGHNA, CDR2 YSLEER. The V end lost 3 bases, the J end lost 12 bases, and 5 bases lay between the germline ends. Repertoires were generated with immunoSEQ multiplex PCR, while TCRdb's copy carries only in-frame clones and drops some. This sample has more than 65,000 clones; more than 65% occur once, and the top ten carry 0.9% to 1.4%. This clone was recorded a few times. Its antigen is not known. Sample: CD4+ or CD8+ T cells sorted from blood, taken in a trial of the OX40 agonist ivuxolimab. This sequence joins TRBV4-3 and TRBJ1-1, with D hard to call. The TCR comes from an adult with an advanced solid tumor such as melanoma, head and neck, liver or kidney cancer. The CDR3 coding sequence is TGCGCCAGCAGCCAGACTCCTTTCTTT. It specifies CASSQTPFF.